This T cell receptor (beta chain) was obtained from a study of blood T cell repertoires in COVID-19. Study summary: The United States, Italy and Spain were the sources of the acute and convalescent COVID-19 samples. PBMCs, B-cell-depleted T cells, or T cells provided the cDNA or gDNA that made up the material.

Cohort 3 donors counted as recovered after two negative PCRs, clearance, or resolved symptoms. Losses at the gene ends were 5 bases for V and 1 base for J; bases not matched to a gene: 3. Germline V gene data show CDR1 as SGHTA and CDR2 as FQGNSA. The CDR3 is 14 residues long. Authors' processing steps: Reference gene primer amplification yielded estimated nucleated cell counts. TCRdb's table, derived via immunoSEQ multiplex PCR, lists solely in-frame clones and lacks some. Clone size and the V and J calls come from that table; the DNA yielded D and trimming. Of 150,000 to 180,000 clones in the sample, about 80% were seen once.

This TCR came from a man aged 50-60 years who had recovered from COVID-19. The chain links TRBV7-2 to TRBJ1-1; 8 nucleotides line up with TRBD1. The sequenced sample consisted of PBMCs or T cells enriched from blood (not recorded which). CDR3 residues: CASSLGQGNTEAFF. The CDR3 nucleotides read TGTGCCAGCAGCCTAGGACAGGGGAACACTGAAGCTTTCTTT. Full variable domain (missing parts from reference TRBV7-2 and TRBJ1-1): GAGVSQSPSNKVTEKGKDVELRCDPISGHTALYWYRQSLGQGLEFLIYFQGNSAPDKSGLPSDRFSAERTGGSVSTLTIQRTQQEDSAVYLCASSLGQGNTEAFFGQGTRLTVV.